The clone carrying this T cell receptor beta chain showed up many times. Its antigen remains unknown. The same CDR3 is also encoded by other DNA sequences in this sample. Trimming removed 5 bases from V and 3 bases from J, with 8 bases in between. The CDR3 extends over 12 amino acids. Germline assignment: CDR1 MDHEN and CDR2 SYDVKM. This sample was included in a study of shared clonotypes between healthy human individuals. Findings of the study overall: Inspection by rarefaction showed sorted-subset sequencing to be incomplete despite large depth. The researchers took only blood, and tissue repertoires probably look different. Depth of sequencing was expected to influence donor clonotype sharing.

Only in-frame clones appear in the TCRdb table, and some are missing; sequencing was by immunoSEQ multiplex PCR. The sample consists of some 95,000 clones, about 70% of them appearing once. The sequenced sample was memory CD8+ T cells sorted from blood. Specified subset: CD45RO+ cells pooled with CCR7-negative TemRA cells. J is TRBJ2-7 and V is TRBV28; D might be TRBD2 (5 bases). This receptor was taken from a young man in good health. The CDR3 loop is CASSPTSYEQYF. DNA of the CDR3: TGTGCCAGCAGTCCAACTAGCTACGAGCAGTACTTC.